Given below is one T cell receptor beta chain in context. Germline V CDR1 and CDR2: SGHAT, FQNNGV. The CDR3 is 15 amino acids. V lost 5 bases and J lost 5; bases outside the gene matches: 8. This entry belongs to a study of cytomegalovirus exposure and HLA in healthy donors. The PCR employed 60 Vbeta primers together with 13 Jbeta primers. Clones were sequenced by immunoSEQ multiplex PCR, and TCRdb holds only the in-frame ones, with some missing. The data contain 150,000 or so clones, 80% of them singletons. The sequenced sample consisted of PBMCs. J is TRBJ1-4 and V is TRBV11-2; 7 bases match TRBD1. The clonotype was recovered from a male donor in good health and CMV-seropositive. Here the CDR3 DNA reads TGTGCCAGCAGCCCTATGGGACAGAAAAATGAAAAACTGTTTTTT. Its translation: CASSPMGQKNEKLFF.